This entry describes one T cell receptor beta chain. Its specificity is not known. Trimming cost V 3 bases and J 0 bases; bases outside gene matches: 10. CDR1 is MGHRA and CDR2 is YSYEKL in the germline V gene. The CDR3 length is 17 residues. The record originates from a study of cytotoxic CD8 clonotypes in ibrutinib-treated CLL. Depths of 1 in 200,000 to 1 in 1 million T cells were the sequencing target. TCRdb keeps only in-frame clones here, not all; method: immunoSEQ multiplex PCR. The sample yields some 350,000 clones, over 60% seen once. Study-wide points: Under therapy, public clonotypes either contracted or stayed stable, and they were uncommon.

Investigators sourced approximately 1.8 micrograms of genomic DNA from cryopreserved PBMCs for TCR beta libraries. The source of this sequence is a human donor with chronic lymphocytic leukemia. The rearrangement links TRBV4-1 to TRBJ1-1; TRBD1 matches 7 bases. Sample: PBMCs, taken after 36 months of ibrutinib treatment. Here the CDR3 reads CASSQADRPSMNTEAFF. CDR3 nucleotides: TGCGCCAGCAGCCAGGCGGACAGGCCATCAATGAACACTGAAGCTTTCTTT.